This TCR beta chain originates from a study of shared clonotypes between healthy human individuals. Notes on this clone: The same CDR3 can be traced to other DNA sequences in this sample.

The ends lost 4 bases at V and 8 bases at J; junction bases unmatched: 8. Germline CDR1 and CDR2: MDHEN and SYDVKM. This CDR3 region has 14 residues. The data were produced by immunoSEQ multiplex PCR, yet TCRdb's version contains in-frame clones alone and is incomplete. The sample consists of about 2,500,000 clones, around nine tenths of them appearing once. The chain combines TRBV28 with TRBJ1-2; 9 positions match TRBD1. Material: naive CD4+ T cells sorted from blood. Subset reported: CD45RA+ positively selected. This TCR was sampled from a man aged 18 to 30 in good health. The CDR3 DNA follows: TGTGCCAGCAGTTCGGGACAGGGCGGCGGAGGCTACACCTTC. This sequence encodes CASSSGQGGGGYTF.